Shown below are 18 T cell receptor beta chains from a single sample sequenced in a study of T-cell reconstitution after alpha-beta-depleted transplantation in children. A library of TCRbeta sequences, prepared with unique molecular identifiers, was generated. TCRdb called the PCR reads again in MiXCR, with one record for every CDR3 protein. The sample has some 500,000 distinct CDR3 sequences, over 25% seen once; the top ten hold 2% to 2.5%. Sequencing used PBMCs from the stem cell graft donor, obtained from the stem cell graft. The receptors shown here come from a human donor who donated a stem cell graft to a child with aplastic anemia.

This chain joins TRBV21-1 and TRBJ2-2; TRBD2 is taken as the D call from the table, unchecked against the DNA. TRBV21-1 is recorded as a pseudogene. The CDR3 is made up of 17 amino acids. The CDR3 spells CASSKRAGTMNTGELFF. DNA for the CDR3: TGTGCCAGCAGCAAAAGGGCTGGGACTATGAACACCGGGGAGCTGTTTTTT.

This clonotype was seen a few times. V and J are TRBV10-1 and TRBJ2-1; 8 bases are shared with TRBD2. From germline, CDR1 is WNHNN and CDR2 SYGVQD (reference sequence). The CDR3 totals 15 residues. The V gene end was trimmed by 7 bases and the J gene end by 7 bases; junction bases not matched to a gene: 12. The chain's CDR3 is CASILQTSELNEQFF. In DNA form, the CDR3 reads TGCGCCAGCATTCTCCAGACTAGCGAATTGAATGAGCAGTTCTTC.

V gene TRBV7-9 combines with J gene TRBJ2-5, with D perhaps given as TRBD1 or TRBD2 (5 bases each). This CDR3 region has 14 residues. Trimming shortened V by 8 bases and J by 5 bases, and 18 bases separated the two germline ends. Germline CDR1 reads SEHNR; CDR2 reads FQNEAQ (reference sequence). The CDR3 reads CASGWDGVRETQYF. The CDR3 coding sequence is TGTGCCAGCGGATGGGACGGGGTCCGGGAGACCCAGTACTTC.

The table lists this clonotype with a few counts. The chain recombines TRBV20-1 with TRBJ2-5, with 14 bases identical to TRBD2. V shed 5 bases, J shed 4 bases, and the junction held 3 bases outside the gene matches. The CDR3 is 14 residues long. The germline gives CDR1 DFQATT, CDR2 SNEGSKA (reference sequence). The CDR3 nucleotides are TGCAGTGCTCCTGGGACTAGCGGGAGAGAGACCCAGTACTTC. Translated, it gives CSAPGTSGRETQYF.

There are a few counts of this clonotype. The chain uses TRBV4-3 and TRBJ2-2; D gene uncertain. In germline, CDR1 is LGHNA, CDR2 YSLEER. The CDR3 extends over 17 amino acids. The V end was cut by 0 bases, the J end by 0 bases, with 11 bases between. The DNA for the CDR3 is TGCGCCAGCAGCCAAGATGCGGCAGGCCCGAACACCGGGGAGCTGTTTTTT. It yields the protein CASSQDAAGPNTGELFF.

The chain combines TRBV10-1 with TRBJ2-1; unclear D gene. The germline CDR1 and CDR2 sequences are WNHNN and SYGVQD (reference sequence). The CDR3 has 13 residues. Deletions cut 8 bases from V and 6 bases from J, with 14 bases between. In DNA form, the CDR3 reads TGCGCCAGCTCGGGTGATGGTTTCAATGAGCAGTTCTTC. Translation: CASSGDGFNEQFF.

CDR3 in amino acids: CAIHGQGSYEQYF. In DNA, the CDR3 is TGTGCCATCCACGGACAGGGATCCTACGAGCAGTACTTC. V gene TRBV10-3 combines with J gene TRBJ2-7; 8 bases map to TRBD1. Germline V CDR1 and CDR2: ENHRY, SYGVKD. With 8 bases clipped from V and 1 base from J, the junction kept 4 bases outside the gene matches. The CDR3 consists of 13 residues.

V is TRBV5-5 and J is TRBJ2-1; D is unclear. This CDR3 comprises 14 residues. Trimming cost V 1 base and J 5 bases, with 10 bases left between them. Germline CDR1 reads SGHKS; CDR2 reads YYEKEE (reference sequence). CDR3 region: CASSLSSRNNEQFF. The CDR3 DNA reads TGTGCCAGCAGCTTGTCGTCCAGAAACAATGAGCAGTTCTTC.

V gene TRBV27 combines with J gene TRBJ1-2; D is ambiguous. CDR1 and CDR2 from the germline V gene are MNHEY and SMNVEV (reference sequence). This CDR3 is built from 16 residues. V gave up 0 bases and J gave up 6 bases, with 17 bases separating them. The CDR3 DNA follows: TGTGCCAGCAGTTTATCGGCTACAGCGATGCCCCATGGCTACACCTTC. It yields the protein CASSLSATAMPHGYTF.

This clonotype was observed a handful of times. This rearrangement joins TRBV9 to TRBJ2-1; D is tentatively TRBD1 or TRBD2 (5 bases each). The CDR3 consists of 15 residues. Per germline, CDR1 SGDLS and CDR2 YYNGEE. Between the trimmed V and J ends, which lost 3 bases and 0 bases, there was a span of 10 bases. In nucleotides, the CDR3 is TGTGCCAGCAGCGCCGGGACGGTCTCCTACAATGAGCAGTTCTTC. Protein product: CASSAGTVSYNEQFF.

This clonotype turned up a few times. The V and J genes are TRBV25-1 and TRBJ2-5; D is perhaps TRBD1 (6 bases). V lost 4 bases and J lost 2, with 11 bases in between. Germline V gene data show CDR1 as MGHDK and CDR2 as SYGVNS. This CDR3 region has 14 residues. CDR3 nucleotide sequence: TGTGCCAGCAGTGCGCTAGACAGGCAAGAGACCCAGTACTTC. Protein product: CASSALDRQETQYF. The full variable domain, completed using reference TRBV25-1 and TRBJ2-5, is EADIYQTPRYLVIGTGKKITLECSQTMGHDKMYWYQQDPGMELHLIHYSYGVNSTEKGDLSSESTVSRIRTEHFPLTLESARPSHTSQYLCASSALDRQETQYFGPGTRLLVL.

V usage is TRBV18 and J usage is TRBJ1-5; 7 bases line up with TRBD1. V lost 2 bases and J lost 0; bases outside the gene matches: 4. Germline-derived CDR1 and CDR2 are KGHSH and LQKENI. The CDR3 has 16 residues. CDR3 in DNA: TGTGCCAGCTCACCAGACAGGGCGAATAGCAATCAGCCCCAGCATTTT. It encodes CASSPDRANSNQPQHF.

Here the CDR3 DNA reads TGTGCCAGCAGCTTGGGGGTCGTGGGACAGGGGGCCGAAAAACTGTTTTTT. Translation: CASSLGVVGQGAEKLFF. This chain connects TRBV5-6 to TRBJ1-4; 12 bases agree with TRBD1. This CDR3 is 17 amino acids long. Germline loops: CDR1 SGHDT, CDR2 YYEEEE. Trimming removed 0 bases from V and 8 bases from J; junction bases left unmatched: 8.

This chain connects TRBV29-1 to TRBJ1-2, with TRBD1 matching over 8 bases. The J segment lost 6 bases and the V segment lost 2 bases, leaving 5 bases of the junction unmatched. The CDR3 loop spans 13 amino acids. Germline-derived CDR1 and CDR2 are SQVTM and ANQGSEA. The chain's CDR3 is CSVELGQADGYTF. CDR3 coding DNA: TGCAGCGTTGAACTGGGACAGGCGGATGGCTACACCTTC.

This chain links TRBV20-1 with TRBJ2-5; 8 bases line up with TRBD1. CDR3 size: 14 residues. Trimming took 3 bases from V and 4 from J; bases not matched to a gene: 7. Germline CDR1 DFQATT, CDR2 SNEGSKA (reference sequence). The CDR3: CSASGTGRRETQYF. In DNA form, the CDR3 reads TGCAGTGCTAGCGGGACAGGTCGGAGAGAGACCCAGTACTTC.

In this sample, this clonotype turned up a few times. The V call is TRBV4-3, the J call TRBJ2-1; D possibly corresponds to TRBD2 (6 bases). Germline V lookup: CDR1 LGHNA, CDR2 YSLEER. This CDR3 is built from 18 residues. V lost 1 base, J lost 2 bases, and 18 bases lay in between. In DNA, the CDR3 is TGCGCCAGCAGCCAAGGTGAGCGGGTAGACGGGACCTACAATGAGCAGTTCTTC. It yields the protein CASSQGERVDGTYNEQFF.

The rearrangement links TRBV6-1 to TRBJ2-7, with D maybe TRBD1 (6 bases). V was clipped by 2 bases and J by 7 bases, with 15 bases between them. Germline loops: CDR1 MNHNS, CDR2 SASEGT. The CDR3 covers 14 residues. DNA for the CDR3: TGTGCCAGCAGTGAAAAGACAGGCCCTTTAGAGCAGTACGTC. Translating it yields CASSEKTGPLEQYV.

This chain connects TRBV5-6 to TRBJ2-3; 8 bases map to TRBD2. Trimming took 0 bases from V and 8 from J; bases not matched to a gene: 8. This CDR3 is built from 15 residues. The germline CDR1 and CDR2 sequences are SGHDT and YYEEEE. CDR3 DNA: TGTGCCAGCAGCTTGGGTAGCGGGACCCCGGTTACGCAGTATTTT. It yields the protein CASSLGSGTPVTQYF.